The 28 T cell receptor beta chains below all came from one sample that was sequenced in a study of blood T cell repertoires in COVID-19. Clones were sequenced by immunoSEQ multiplex PCR, and TCRdb holds only the in-frame ones, with some missing. This sample has some 200,000 clones, with just over 85% found just once. The source material was peripheral blood. The source is a man of 80 years or more with acute or convalescent COVID-19.

The CDR3 loop reads CASSYRQDSNYGYTF. The CDR3 nucleotides read TGTGCCAGCAGTTACCGCCAGGACAGTAACTATGGCTACACCTTC. The V gene is TRBV6-2 or TRBV6-3, the J gene TRBJ1-2; D is perhaps TRBD1 (6 bases). The CDR3 consists of 15 residues. Trimming took off 2 bases at V and 1 base at J, with 11 bases between the two ends. CDR1 and CDR2 (germline): MNHEY, SVGEGT.

The chain uses TRBV7-2 and TRBJ2-3; 14 bases line up with TRBD2. J gave up 10 bases and V 1 base, and 7 bases lay outside the gene matches. The germline CDR1 and CDR2 sequences are SGHTA and FQGNSA. The CDR3 consists of 16 residues. The CDR3 nucleotides are TGTGCCAGCAGCTTAGAAGGGACTAGCGGGAGATTAGCGCAGTATTTT. It is translated as CASSLEGTSGRLAQYF. Supplemented by reference TRBV7-2 and TRBJ2-3, the full variable domain reads GAGVSQSPSNKVTEKGKDVELRCDPISGHTALYWYRQSLGQGLEFLIYFQGNSAPDKSGLPSDRFSAERTGGSVSTLTIQRTQQEDSAVYLCASSLEGTSGRLAQYFGPGTRLTVL.

This clone has just one count. The chain combines TRBV19 with TRBJ1-6, with TRBD1 matching over 8 bases. The CDR3 loop spans 18 amino acids. Trimming cost V 10 bases and J 7 bases; bases outside gene matches: 21. The germline gives CDR1 LNHDA, CDR2 SQIVND (reference sequence). The CDR3 DNA reads TGTGCCACCCGGATAGTTTCCGGCAGGGGGCTTGGGAATTCACCCCTCCACTTT. Its protein product is CATRIVSGRGLGNSPLHF.

On this clone: The junction departs from germline at one end; a sequencing error may be responsible. This rearrangement joins TRBV2 to TRBJ2-1, with 10 bases lining up with TRBD2. The CDR3 length is 15 residues. Germline CDR1 is SNHLY and CDR2 is FYNNEI. CDR3 in amino acids: CTSSKAGTSVDEQFF. The CDR3 coding sequence is TGTACCAGCAGTAAAGCGGGGACTAGCGTCGATGAGCAGTTCTTC.

The chain joins TRBV6-4 to TRBJ1-1; maybe TRBD1 (5 bases). Deletions cut 3 bases from V and 1 base from J, with 15 bases between. Germline CDR1 and CDR2: MRHNA and SNTAGT. The CDR3 is made up of 16 amino acids. CDR3 sequence: CASSEGHFPPNTEAFF. The CDR3 DNA reads TGTGCCAGCAGTGAAGGACATTTTCCACCGAACACTGAAGCTTTCTTT.

The chain employs TRBV6-5 and TRBJ1-5, with 9 bases lining up with TRBD1. The CDR3 sequence is 14 residues long. V trimming: 10 bases; J trimming: 8 bases; junction bases outside the gene matches: 12. Germline V lookup: CDR1 MNHEY, CDR2 SVGAGI. DNA of the CDR3: TGTGCCACCTGGGGACAGGGTCTTACTGAGCCCCAGCATTTT. This codes for CATWGQGLTEPQHF.

V gene TRBV4-3 combines with J gene TRBJ2-5, with D possibly TRBD1 on 6 matching bases. CDR3 length: 13 amino acids. Germline CDR1 reads LGHNA; CDR2 reads YSLEER. Trimming stripped 5 bases from V and 5 bases from J, with 12 bases between. CDR3 bases: TGCGCCAGCAGCAGACAGGTTCGGGAGACCCAGTACTTC. It translates to CASSRQVRETQYF.

The chain has TRBV5-5 and TRBJ1-3; the D gene is possibly TRBD1 (5 bases). The V and J ends lost 3 bases and 1 base respectively, with 8 bases between them. The CDR3 totals 14 residues. Germline CDR1 and CDR2: SGHKS and YYEKEE (reference sequence). The CDR3 loop reads CASSSDRSGNTIYF. CDR3 nucleotides: TGTGCCAGCAGCTCCGACAGATCTGGAAACACCATATATTTT.

The V gene is TRBV6-2 or TRBV6-3, the J gene TRBJ1-1, with TRBD1 matching 9 bases. With 4 bases clipped from V and 8 bases from J, the junction kept 5 bases outside the gene matches. CDR1 is MNHEY, CDR2 SVGEGT, per germline. The length of the CDR3 is 13 residues. This CDR3 reads CASSLRDRDEAFF. DNA for the CDR3: TGTGCCAGCAGTTTACGGGACAGGGACGAAGCTTTCTTT.

CDR3 loop: CASSNARVTNEKLFF. CDR3 DNA sequence: TGTGCCAGTAGCAACGCACGGGTAACTAATGAAAAACTGTTTTTT. The V gene is TRBV19, the J gene TRBJ1-4, with D unresolved. Germline assignment: CDR1 LNHDA and CDR2 SQIVND (reference sequence). The CDR3 runs to 15 residues. Trimming cost V 6 bases and J 1 base, with 12 bases left between them.

The rearrangement joins TRBV7-2 to TRBJ2-5; 11 bases fit TRBD2. The germline gives CDR1 SGHTA, CDR2 FQGNSA. Germline trimming cut 1 base from V and 6 bases from J; bases unmatched to any gene: 4. The CDR3 is made up of 15 amino acids. The CDR3 DNA reads as TGTGCCAGCAGCTTAGTTAGCGGGAGGGATAAGACCCAGTACTTC. The encoded protein is CASSLVSGRDKTQYF.

J is TRBJ2-7 and V is TRBV7-8, with D tentatively TRBD2 (5 bases). Trimming took 4 bases from V and 2 from J, leaving 21 bases between them. The CDR3 has 17 residues. Germline V gene sequence: CDR1 SGHVS, CDR2 FQNEAQ. The CDR3 nucleotides are TGTGCCAGCAGCTCCGAACGTAGAGACTACCGAACCTACGAGCAGTACGTC. Translating gives CASSSERRDYRTYEQYV.

The J gene is TRBJ2-5, the V gene TRBV7-6; 10 bases are shared with TRBD1. Germline V CDR1 and CDR2: SGHVS, FNYEAQ. The CDR3 consists of 14 residues. J gave up 6 bases and V 5 bases, and 6 bases lay outside the gene matches. The CDR3 DNA reads as TGTGCCAGCAGCGCGACAGGGGGCGGGAAGACCCAGTACTTC. Translating gives CASSATGGGKTQYF.

The chain has TRBV3-1 (or the pseudogene TRBV3-2) and TRBJ2-6; maybe TRBD1 (5 bases). CDR3 length: 17 residues. Germline V lookup: CDR1 LGHDT, CDR2 YNNKEL (reference sequence). With 3 bases removed from V and 0 bases from J, the gap between germline ends came to 12 bases. The CDR3 sequence: CASSQLTGTSGANVLTF. CDR3 DNA: TGTGCCAGCAGCCAGTTAACAGGTACCTCTGGGGCCAACGTCCTGACTTTC.

The chain is built from TRBV4-1 and TRBJ2-1; the match to TRBD2 covers 10 bases. V was pared by 4 bases and J by 2 bases, with 5 bases of the junction left unmatched. The germline CDR1 and CDR2 sequences are MGHRA and YSYEKL. There are 16 residues in the CDR3. CDR3 loop: CASSLSTSGAYNEQFF. In DNA, the CDR3 is TGCGCCAGCAGCCTCTCCACTAGCGGGGCCTACAATGAGCAGTTCTTC.

This chain joins TRBV5-4 and TRBJ2-5; D is undetermined. Germline CDR1 is SGHNT and CDR2 is YYREEE (reference sequence). The CDR3 sequence is 13 residues long. Trimming shortened V by 4 bases and J by 3 bases, and 10 bases separated the two germline ends. In DNA, the CDR3 is TGTGCCAGCAGCCGAGGCGGAGAAGAGACCCAGTACTTC. This encodes CASSRGGEETQYF.

On this clone itself: Different DNA sequences within this sample yield the same CDR3. This sequence joins TRBV19 and TRBJ2-1; tentative D call: TRBD2 (6 bases). The CDR3 sequence is 14 residues long. Per the germline V gene, CDR1 is LNHDA and CDR2 is SQIVND (reference sequence). Trimming stripped 5 bases from V and 0 bases from J, with 8 bases between. The CDR3 region is CASSRGNSYNEQFF. CDR3 sequence (DNA): TGTGCCAGTAGTCGGGGGAACTCCTACAATGAGCAGTTCTTC.

The V gene is TRBV6-2 or TRBV6-3, the J gene TRBJ2-7, with a possible D match to TRBD1 (6 bases). Looked up from germline, CDR1 is MNHEY and CDR2 is SVGEGT. The CDR3 is made up of 15 amino acids. V was pared by 3 bases and J by 6 bases, with 18 bases between. CDR3 residues: CASSYSGESMREQYV. The CDR3 DNA reads as TGTGCCAGCAGTTATTCAGGGGAGAGTATGCGCGAGCAGTACGTC.

The genes are TRBV10-3 and TRBJ2-5; D is undetermined. CDR1 and CDR2 from the germline V gene are ENHRY and SYGVKD. Trimming took 0 bases from V and 4 from J, leaving 3 bases between them. This CDR3 is built from 12 residues. This chain's CDR3 is CAISESAETQYF. CDR3 coding DNA: TGTGCCATCAGTGAGTCGGCAGAGACCCAGTACTTC.

The chain couples TRBV27 to TRBJ1-1, with D tentatively TRBD1 (5 bases). The CDR3 runs 16 residues. V lost 5 bases and J lost 0, with 16 bases in between. CDR1 is MNHEY and CDR2 is SMNVEV in the germline V gene (reference sequence). The CDR3 sequence is CASSTTSTDMNTEAFF. The DNA for the CDR3 is TGTGCCAGCAGTACTACCTCGACGGACATGAACACTGAAGCTTTCTTT.

The chain employs TRBV5-5 and TRBJ2-7; unclear D gene. CDR3 length equals 16 residues. Deletions cut 0 bases from V and 0 bases from J, with 13 bases between. Germline V gene data show CDR1 as SGHKS and CDR2 as YYEKEE (reference sequence). CDR3 nucleotides: TGTGCCAGCAGCTTGGCCTATGTGGTTTCCTCCTACGAGCAGTACTTC. It codes for CASSLAYVVSSYEQYF.

The chain carries TRBV5-1 and TRBJ1-2; tentative D call: TRBD1 (5 bases). This CDR3 region has 13 residues. The germline CDR1 and CDR2 sequences are SGHRS and YFSETQ. V lost 1 base and J 4 bases, leaving 8 bases between the germline ends. Here the CDR3 DNA reads TGCGCCAGCAGCTTGACAGGACCCTATGGCTACACCTTC. Translated, it gives CASSLTGPYGYTF.

V and J are TRBV29-1 and TRBJ1-2; 8 nucleotides line up with TRBD1. After removal of 2 bases from V and 7 bases from J, the junction contained 3 bases not matched to a gene. The CDR3 loop spans 12 amino acids. Germline V gene lookup returns CDR1 SQVTM and CDR2 ANQGSEA. In DNA, the CDR3 is TGCAGCGTTGAAAGCAGGGGGCTTGGCTACACCTTC. Its protein is CSVESRGLGYTF.

V and J are TRBV29-1 and TRBJ1-1; tentative D call: TRBD1 (5 bases). Germline lookup yields CDR1 SQVTM and CDR2 ANQGSEA. CDR3 length: 13 residues. The V and J ends lost 4 bases and 1 base respectively, with 10 bases between them. CDR3 DNA: TGCAGCGTTGTGTGGGGCGCGAACACTGAAGCTTTCTTT. It yields the protein CSVVWGANTEAFF.

This clone showed up just a few times. As DNA, the CDR3 is TGTGCCAGCAGCAAAAATTGCGGCTTCTTCTTCTACACTGAAGCTTTCTTT. Translated, it gives CASSKNCGFFFYTEAFF. The V gene is TRBV21-1, the J gene TRBJ1-1. TRBV21-1 is given as a pseudogene. This CDR3 spans 17 amino acids.

The V gene is TRBV24-1, the J gene TRBJ1-5; TRBD1 is a possible D gene (5 bases). The CDR3 runs 14 residues. Deletions cut 9 bases from V and 0 bases from J, with 11 bases between. CDR1 and CDR2 (germline): KGHDR, SFDVKD. The CDR3 is CATGAGYSNQPQHF. In DNA form, the CDR3 reads TGTGCCACCGGGGCAGGGTATAGCAATCAGCCCCAGCATTTT.

This chain uses TRBV10-2 with TRBJ2-5; the match to TRBD2 covers 12 bases. Unmatched junction bases numbered 6, after V lost 0 bases and J lost 10 bases. The germline CDR1 and CDR2 sequences are WSHSY and SAAADI. CDR3 length: 15 residues. CDR3 bases: TGCGCCAGCAGTGAGTCGGCGACTAGCGGGAGAAACCAGTACTTC. It encodes CASSESATSGRNQYF.

The chain recombines TRBV7-9 with TRBJ2-7, with D perhaps TRBD1 (7 bases). Germline V gene sequence: CDR1 SEHNR, CDR2 FQNEAQ (reference sequence). The CDR3 consists of 15 residues. Trimming cost V 5 bases and J 2 bases, with 16 bases left between them. This CDR3 is CASSLSGQGAYEQYF. The DNA of the CDR3 is TGTGCCAGCAGCCTCAGCGGGCAGGGGGCCTACGAGCAGTACTTC.